The 32 T cell receptor beta chains given below trace back to one sample, sequenced in a study of blood T cell repertoires in COVID-19. Produced via immunoSEQ multiplex PCR; TCRdb's table is partial and in-frame only. The sample contains approximately 270,000 clones, around nine tenths of which appear only once. Sequencing was performed on peripheral blood. These TCRs come from a man younger than 30 with active or convalescent COVID-19.

The V call is TRBV25-1, the J call TRBJ2-3, with a weak D call TRBD2 (6 bases). The CDR3 runs to 14 residues. In germline, CDR1 is MGHDK, CDR2 SYGVNS. Trimming pared 4 bases from V and 3 bases from J, leaving 11 bases between. The CDR3 protein is CASSGGAGTDTQYF. In nucleotides, the CDR3 is TGTGCCAGCAGTGGTGGGGCGGGGACAGATACGCAGTATTTT.

There are a few counts of this clone. The chain recombines TRBV4-1 with TRBJ2-1; TRBD2 agrees at 8 bases. The V gene end was trimmed by 3 bases and the J gene end by 8 bases; junction bases not matched to a gene: 6. The CDR3 spans 14 residues. Germline CDR1 and CDR2: MGHRA and YSYEKL. The CDR3 DNA sequence: TGCGCCAGCAGCCAGGGACTAGTTGAGGATGAGCAGTTCTTC. It encodes CASSQGLVEDEQFF.

This clone was observed a handful of times. This sequence joins TRBV30 and TRBJ1-2, with D perhaps matching TRBD1 (6 bases). The CDR3 totals 16 residues. Germline V gene data show CDR1 as GTSNPN and CDR2 as SVGIG (reference sequence). Trimming stripped 6 bases from V and 4 bases from J, with 24 bases between. The chain's CDR3 is CACNKKAQGITYGYTF. CDR3 bases: TGTGCCTGCAACAAAAAGGCACAGGGAATTACCTATGGCTACACCTTC.

This clone was detected a few times. The chain links TRBV12-3 or TRBV12-4 to TRBJ1-5; D is uncertain. This CDR3 region has 13 residues. V lost 6 bases and J 7 bases, leaving 13 bases between the germline ends. Written as DNA, the CDR3 is TGTGCCAGCAGCCGGAACTATATCCAGCCCCAGCATTTT. Its translation: CASSRNYIQPQHF.

The chain couples TRBV27 to TRBJ2-3, with D tentatively TRBD2 (5 bases). The germline V gene encodes CDR1 MNHEY and CDR2 SMNVEV (reference sequence). Trimming pared 3 bases from V and 2 bases from J, leaving 9 bases between. The CDR3 spans 14 residues. CDR3 nucleotide sequence: TGTGCCAGCAGTTTCCTAGCTCCCACAGATACGCAGTATTTT. Protein: CASSFLAPTDTQYF.

The genes are TRBV13 and TRBJ1-6; D possibly corresponds to TRBD1 (5 bases). Trimming removed 0 bases at V and 0 bases at J, with 15 bases between. This CDR3 is built from 19 residues. CDR1 and CDR2 from the germline V gene are PRHDT and FYEKMQ (reference sequence). CDR3: CASSLGRLRDYSYNSPLHF. The CDR3 DNA reads TGTGCCAGCAGCTTAGGAAGGTTGCGGGACTACTCCTATAATTCACCCCTCCACTTT.

V usage is TRBV19 and J usage is TRBJ2-1; TRBD2 matches 9 bases. This CDR3 contains 14 residues. With V trimmed by 7 bases and J by 5 bases, 6 bases remained unmatched. Germline assignment: CDR1 LNHDA and CDR2 SQIVND (reference sequence). The CDR3 here is CASKPGLAHNEQFF. The DNA for the CDR3 is TGTGCCAGTAAACCGGGACTAGCCCACAATGAGCAGTTCTTC. The complete variable domain, with remaining parts taken from reference TRBV19 and TRBJ2-1, reads DGGITQSPKYLFRKEGQNVTLSCEQNLNHDAMYWYRQDPGQGLRLIYYSQIVNDFQKGDIAEGYSVSREKKESFPLTVTSAQKNPTAFYLCASKPGLAHNEQFFGPGTRLTVL.

The rearrangement uses TRBV10-3 and TRBJ2-1; tentatively, D is TRBD2 (6 bases). The CDR3 covers 15 residues. Germline CDR1 reads ENHRY; CDR2 reads SYGVKD. V was pared by 5 bases and J by 2 bases, with 13 bases between. The CDR3 bases are TGTGCCATCAGTACCTGGGACTCTACCTACAATGAGCAGTTCTTC. Amino acids: CAISTWDSTYNEQFF.

Only one count was recorded for this clone. The V and J genes are TRBV28 and TRBJ1-2; 7 nucleotides agree with TRBD1. The CDR3 extends over 17 amino acids. V shed 6 bases, J shed 3 bases, and the junction held 16 bases outside the gene matches. Looked up from germline, CDR1 is MDHEN and CDR2 is SYDVKM. CDR3 residues: CASRQPDRAPGYYGYTF. The DNA of the CDR3 is TGTGCCAGCAGACAACCCGACAGGGCACCCGGATACTATGGCTACACCTTC.

This rearrangement joins TRBV27 to TRBJ1-1; D is unresolved. Germline V gene data show CDR1 as MNHEY and CDR2 as SMNVEV (reference sequence). Trimming removed 3 bases at V and 3 bases at J, with 8 bases between. The CDR3 is 13 residues long. CDR3 nucleotide sequence: TGTGCCAGCAGTTTGGCGGCTGACACTGAAGCTTTCTTT. This sequence encodes CASSLAADTEAFF.

The V call is TRBV12-3 or TRBV12-4, the J call TRBJ1-2; D is unclear. This CDR3 contains 12 residues. Trimming stripped 6 bases from V and 4 bases from J, with 9 bases between. DNA of the CDR3: TGTGCCAGCAGCCCGACACTCTATGGCTACACCTTC. This codes for CASSPTLYGYTF.

The chain couples TRBV28 to TRBJ1-5; 7 positions match TRBD1. Germline loops: CDR1 MDHEN, CDR2 SYDVKM. The CDR3 length is 14 residues. Trimming cost V 5 bases and J 4 bases; bases outside gene matches: 5. In DNA, the CDR3 is TGTGCCAGCAGTCCCCTGGACAGGAATCAGCCCCAGCATTTT. The encoded protein is CASSPLDRNQPQHF.

This clone has only a few counts. The chain joins TRBV11-2 to TRBJ1-5; 9 bases match TRBD1. From germline, CDR1 is SGHAT and CDR2 FQNNGV. CDR3 length equals 15 residues. The trim removed 4 bases at V and 3 bases at J, leaving 4 bases unmatched. CDR3 in DNA: TGTGCCAGCAGCTCGGGGACAGGGATCAATCAGCCCCAGCATTTT. Translation gives CASSSGTGINQPQHF.

V gene TRBV6-2 or TRBV6-3 combines with J gene TRBJ2-5; 7 bases match TRBD1. The CDR3 consists of 16 residues. Losses at the gene ends were 0 bases for V and 0 bases for J; bases not matched to a gene: 4. Per the germline V gene, CDR1 is MNHEY and CDR2 is SVGEGT. CDR3 sequence: CASSYSPGTDQETQYF. Here the CDR3 DNA reads TGTGCCAGCAGTTACTCCCCCGGGACAGACCAAGAGACCCAGTACTTC.

This clone showed up just once. The chain couples TRBV3-1 (or the pseudogene TRBV3-2) to TRBJ2-3; 10 bases are shared with TRBD2. Per germline, CDR1 LGHDT and CDR2 YNNKEL (reference sequence). V lost 4 bases, J lost 5 bases, and 3 bases stayed unmatched. The CDR3 loop spans 14 amino acids. CDR3 nucleotide sequence: TGTGCCAGCAGCCGCCGACTAGCGGGAGATACGCAGTATTTT. Translated, it gives CASSRRLAGDTQYF.

The rearrangement joins TRBV18 to TRBJ2-5; 13 positions agree with TRBD2. J gave up 5 bases and V 1 base, and 19 bases lay outside the gene matches. Germline V gene lookup returns CDR1 KGHSH and CDR2 LQKENI. The CDR3 spans 21 residues. CDR3 protein: CASSPQPPRAGLAGVLETQYF. CDR3 nucleotide sequence: TGTGCCAGCTCACCACAGCCCCCCCGGGCCGGACTAGCGGGAGTTTTGGAGACCCAGTACTTC. Variable domain in full (rest from reference TRBV18 and TRBJ2-5): NAGVMQNPRHLVRRRGQEARLRCSPMKGHSHVYWYRQLPEEGLKFMVYLQKENIIDESGMPKERFSAEFPKEGPSILRIQQVVRGDSAAYFCASSPQPPRAGLAGVLETQYFGPGTRLLVL.

The V gene is TRBV24-1, the J gene TRBJ2-3; D is possibly TRBD2 (7 bases). V dropped 10 bases and J dropped 1 base, with 11 bases sitting between them. The CDR3 extends over 13 amino acids. Looked up from germline, CDR1 is KGHDR and CDR2 is SFDVKD. The CDR3 here is CATGGAGTDTQYF. The CDR3 DNA sequence: TGTGCCACGGGGGGGGCAGGCACAGATACGCAGTATTTT.

The chain couples TRBV24-1 to TRBJ2-6; D might be TRBD1 (6 bases). The V end was cut by 5 bases, the J end by 3 bases, with 13 bases between. The CDR3 is 16 amino acids. CDR1 is KGHDR, CDR2 SFDVKD, per germline. The CDR3 sequence is CATSGNRDVGANVLTF. In nucleotides, the CDR3 is TGTGCCACCAGTGGCAACAGGGATGTTGGGGCCAACGTCCTGACTTTC.

The genes are TRBV4-2 and TRBJ2-2; maybe TRBD1 (5 bases). V lost 2 bases and J lost 0, with 10 bases in between. This CDR3 has 16 amino acids. Germline loops: CDR1 LGHNA, CDR2 YNFKEQ. The CDR3 region is CASSQSDRTNTGELFF. The DNA for the CDR3 is TGTGCCAGCAGCCAATCCGACAGAACGAACACCGGGGAGCTGTTTTTT.

V and J are TRBV6-1 and TRBJ2-3; tentatively, D is TRBD1 (6 bases). The CDR3 has 18 amino acids. Germline values: CDR1 MNHNS, CDR2 SASEGT. Trimming left V 1 base short and J 3 bases short, with 20 bases between. CDR3: CASSEVRVGGFGTDTQYF. CDR3 nucleotides: TGTGCCAGCAGTGAAGTTCGGGTAGGGGGATTTGGGACAGATACGCAGTATTTT.

The rearrangement links TRBV19 to TRBJ2-3, with TRBD2 matching 9 bases. Germline CDR1 is LNHDA and CDR2 is SQIVND (reference sequence). The CDR3 consists of 16 residues. J lost 5 bases, V lost 2 bases, and 8 bases had no gene match. The DNA for the CDR3 is TGTGCCAGTAGTATATTGGCTAGCGGGAAGCGAGATACGCAGTATTTT. Protein sequence: CASSILASGKRDTQYF.

V and J are TRBV5-8 and TRBJ1-5, with 10 nucleotides matching TRBD1. This CDR3 has 15 residues. The germline gives CDR1 SGHTS, CDR2 YDEGEE. After removal of 4 bases from V and 4 bases from J, the junction contained 5 bases not matched to a gene. CDR3 sequence reads: CASSLGTGANQPQHF. The CDR3 nucleotides read TGTGCCAGCAGCCTAGGGACAGGGGCTAATCAGCCCCAGCATTTT.

This chain links TRBV7-2 with TRBJ1-5, with D unresolved. Between the trimmed V and J ends, which lost 3 bases and 7 bases, there was a span of 10 bases. This CDR3 has 13 residues. Germline V gene sequence: CDR1 SGHTA, CDR2 FQGNSA. Here the CDR3 DNA reads TGTGCCAGCAGCTTCATTGGAGAACAGCCCCAGCATTTT. Translated, it gives CASSFIGEQPQHF.

The chain links TRBV10-2 to TRBJ1-1; no definite D call. The V end lost 3 bases, the J end lost 0 bases, and 8 bases lay between the germline ends. The length of the CDR3 is 14 residues. CDR1 is WSHSY, CDR2 SAAADI, per germline. The CDR3 DNA follows: TGCGCCAGCAGTGAACAGAGAATGAACACTGAAGCTTTCTTT. Translation: CASSEQRMNTEAFF.

This clone was seen a few times. V and J are TRBV6-5 and TRBJ1-1; 7 positions agree with TRBD1. The germline CDR1 and CDR2 sequences are MNHEY and SVGAGI. Trimming at V came to 7 bases and at J to 5 bases, leaving 4 bases not matched to a gene. This CDR3 has 12 amino acids. The CDR3 DNA sequence: TGTGCCAGCAAAAGGGACAGTACTGAAGCTTTCTTT. Its protein product is CASKRDSTEAFF.

The genes are TRBV10-3 and TRBJ2-7; TRBD1 agrees at 7 bases. After removal of 2 bases from V and 12 bases from J, the junction contained 13 bases not matched to a gene. The CDR3 is 14 residues long. Germline-derived CDR1 and CDR2 are ENHRY and SYGVKD. The CDR3 DNA reads TGTGCCATCAGTGAGGGGACAGTTGGGGCTCTCATGTACTTC. Its translation is CAISEGTVGALMYF.

This clone was seen just once. The CDR3 loop reads CASRYTGRGSYNEQFF. DNA for the CDR3: TGTGCCAGCAGGTACACCGGGCGGGGCTCCTACAATGAGCAGTTCTTC. The rearrangement links TRBV7-2 to TRBJ2-1; TRBD2 is a possible D gene (6 bases). V was pared by 6 bases and J by 0 bases, with 15 bases between. This CDR3 is built from 16 residues. In germline, CDR1 is SGHTA, CDR2 FQGNSA.

V and J are TRBV5-1 and TRBJ1-1, with D uncertain. The V end lost 5 bases, the J end lost 1 base, and 12 bases lay between the germline ends. Germline lookup yields CDR1 SGHRS and CDR2 YFSETQ. The CDR3 consists of 14 residues. Written as DNA, the CDR3 is TGCGCCAGCAGACCCGAGGGCGGGAACACTGAAGCTTTCTTT. Residues: CASRPEGGNTEAFF.

V usage is TRBV19 and J usage is TRBJ2-7, with TRBD1 matching 12 bases. Germline V gene lookup returns CDR1 LNHDA and CDR2 SQIVND (reference sequence). The trim removed 5 bases at V and 4 bases at J, leaving 9 bases unmatched. The CDR3 is 16 residues long. The CDR3 loop reads CASSAPGQGAIYEQYF. CDR3 nucleotide sequence: TGTGCCAGTAGTGCTCCGGGACAGGGGGCCATATACGAGCAGTACTTC.

Remarks on this clone: One end of the junction fails to match germline, which may point to a read error. The J gene is TRBJ2-5, the V gene TRBV19, with 8 positions matching TRBD1. The CDR3 totals 15 residues. Per germline, CDR1 LNHDA and CDR2 SQIVND (reference sequence). This CDR3 is CATSGRTGRVETQYF. The CDR3 DNA follows: TGTGCCACTAGTGGCAGGACAGGGAGAGTAGAGACCCAGTACTTC. The full variable domain, completed using reference TRBV19 and TRBJ2-5, is DGGITQSPKYLFRKEGQNVTLSCEQNLNHDAMYWYRQDPGQGLRLIYYSQIVNDFQKGDIAEGYSVSREKKESFPLTVTSAQKNPTAFYLCATSGRTGRVETQYFGPGTRLLVL.

The J gene is TRBJ1-2, the V gene TRBV28, with 9 bases matching TRBD1. CDR1 is MDHEN and CDR2 is SYDVKM in the germline V gene. This CDR3 spans 15 amino acids. V shed 4 bases and J 6 bases; nucleotides not matched to a gene: 9. The chain's CDR3 is CASSSPAQGAHGYTF. The DNA for the CDR3 is TGTGCCAGCAGTTCACCGGCACAGGGGGCGCATGGCTACACCTTC.

The CDR3 DNA follows: TGTGCCAGTAGTACACAGGGGGACCAGCCCCAGCATTTT. This translates into CASSTQGDQPQHF. This rearrangement joins TRBV19 to TRBJ1-5; TRBD1 aligns across 8 bases. Losses at the gene ends were 4 bases for V and 7 bases for J; bases not matched to a gene: 3. Per germline, CDR1 LNHDA and CDR2 SQIVND (reference sequence). The CDR3 is 13 amino acids.